This is a list of T cell receptor beta chains from one sample in a study of shared clonotypes between healthy human individuals. Sequencing used immunoSEQ multiplex PCR; TCRdb keeps in-frame clones, though not all of them. The sample yields about 2.3 million clones, about 92% seen once. Sequenced material: naive CD4+ T cells from PBMCs. The receptors originated from a man aged 18 to 29 in good health. Some clones in this sample may be carry-over from other donors' samples. CDR3s include the opening cysteine and the closing phenylalanine or tryptophan. The order of the fields is V gene, clone size, D gene, J gene, CDR3 DNA, CDR3 protein. The D gene is left open where the match is weak. Not every row has a clone size; where given, it reads once, few, many or a size class.

V gene: TRBV6-5; clone size: .; D gene: TRBD1; J gene: TRBJ1-3; CDR3 DNA: TGTGCCACACAACGGGGACCGGGACAGGGAAACACCATATATTTT; CDR3 protein: CATQRGPGQGNTIYF
V gene: TRBV7-9; clone size: .; D gene: .; J gene: TRBJ1-3; CDR3 DNA: TGTGCCAGCAGTTTTACCGGGGCCCCCTCTGGAAACACCATATATTTT; CDR3 protein: CASSFTGAPSGNTIYF
V gene: TRBV28; clone size: .; D gene: .; J gene: TRBJ1-4; CDR3 DNA: TGTGCCAGCGAGGCGCTGAAAAAACTGTTTTTT; CDR3 protein: CASEALKKLFF
V gene: TRBV9; clone size: .; D gene: .; J gene: TRBJ2-7; CDR3 DNA: TGTGCCAGCAGCGTAGGCAACAGGGAAGGCGAGCAGTACTTC; CDR3 protein: CASSVGNREGEQYF
V gene: TRBV9; clone size: .; D gene: .; J gene: TRBJ2-1; CDR3 DNA: TGTGCCAGCAGCGTAGGGCAGACATCACTCAATGAGCAGTTCTTC; CDR3 protein: CASSVGQTSLNEQFF
V gene: TRBV25-1; clone size: .; D gene: .; J gene: TRBJ1-4; CDR3 DNA: TGTGCCAGCAGTGAACCGAGGACGGGAGGTAGTAAACTGTTTTTT; CDR3 protein: CASSEPRTGGSKLFF
V gene: TRBV6-1; clone size: .; D gene: .; J gene: TRBJ2-1; CDR3 DNA: TGTGCCAGCAGTGAAATGGGGCAGGTAAACAATGAGCAGTTCTTC; CDR3 protein: CASSEMGQVNNEQFF
V gene: TRBV5-6; clone size: .; D gene: .; J gene: TRBJ2-3; CDR3 DNA: TGTGCCACTCACAGGGCGACTAGCACAGATACGCAGTATTTT; CDR3 protein: CATHRATSTDTQYF
V gene: TRBV11-3; clone size: .; D gene: .; J gene: TRBJ2-2; CDR3 DNA: TGTGCCAGCAGCTTAGTTCCCGGGGAGCTGTTTTTT; CDR3 protein: CASSLVPGELFF
V gene: TRBV15; clone size: .; D gene: .; J gene: TRBJ2-6; CDR3 DNA: TGTGCCACCAGCAGGGGGGCGGGGGCTGGGGCCAACGTCCTGACTTTC; CDR3 protein: CATSRGAGAGANVLTF
V gene: TRBV7-3; clone size: .; D gene: .; J gene: TRBJ2-1; CDR3 DNA: TGTGCCAGCAGCTTAACGGGAACTAGTTACAATGAGCAGTTCTTC; CDR3 protein: CASSLTGTSYNEQFF
V gene: TRBV7-2; clone size: .; D gene: .; J gene: TRBJ2-1; CDR3 DNA: TGTGCCAGCAGCCTGACTAGTTTCATGGCTGAGCAGTTCTTC; CDR3 protein: CASSLTSFMAEQFF
V gene: TRBV28; clone size: few; D gene: .; J gene: TRBJ1-4; CDR3 DNA: TGTGCCAGCGAGAGACAGTCCCTAGGTGAAAAACTGTTTTTT; CDR3 protein: CASERQSLGEKLFF
V gene: TRBV10-1; clone size: .; D gene: .; J gene: TRBJ2-1; CDR3 DNA: TGCGCCAGCAGTGAGGGTGCTGTCGACAATGAGCAGTTCTTC; CDR3 protein: CASSEGAVDNEQFF
V gene: TRBV5-4; clone size: .; D gene: .; J gene: TRBJ2-1; CDR3 DNA: TGTGCCACCAGCAGGGGGGGGCCCCTAGGGTCCACCTACAATGAGCAGTTCTTC; CDR3 protein: CATSRGGPLGSTYNEQFF
V gene: TRBV12-5; clone size: .; D gene: .; J gene: TRBJ2-5; CDR3 DNA: TGTGCTAGTGGTTCATCACAGGGTAAAGAGACCCAGTACTTC; CDR3 protein: CASGSSQGKETQYF
V gene: TRBV5-5; clone size: .; D gene: .; J gene: TRBJ2-7; CDR3 DNA: TGTGCCAGCAGCTTAACGGGATTTTCCTACGAGCAGTACTTC; CDR3 protein: CASSLTGFSYEQYF
V gene: TRBV5-4; clone size: few; D gene: .; J gene: TRBJ2-7; CDR3 DNA: TGTGCCAGCAGCTCTTCCTACGAGCAGTACTTC; CDR3 protein: CASSSSYEQYF
V gene: TRBV4-1; clone size: .; D gene: TRBD2; J gene: TRBJ2-3; CDR3 DNA: TGCGCCAGCAGCCAAGATCGGACTAGCGCTATTTCTAGCACAGATACGCAGTATTTT; CDR3 protein: CASSQDRTSAISSTDTQYF
V gene: TRBV29-1; clone size: .; D gene: .; J gene: TRBJ2-1; CDR3 DNA: TGCAGCGTTGAAGGCCAATTAGGAATGGATAAGAATGAGCAGTTCTTC; CDR3 protein: CSVEGQLGMDKNEQFF
V gene: TRBV9; clone size: .; D gene: .; J gene: TRBJ1-1; CDR3 DNA: TGTGCCAGCAGCGTAGGGGTGGGTGTAAGGACTGAAGCTTTCTTT; CDR3 protein: CASSVGVGVRTEAFF
V gene: TRBV29-1; clone size: .; D gene: .; J gene: TRBJ2-4; CDR3 DNA: TGCAGCGTTGTTAAGGGGGAGAGTAACATTCAGTACTTC; CDR3 protein: CSVVKGESNIQYF
V gene: TRBV4-3; clone size: .; D gene: .; J gene: TRBJ2-2; CDR3 DNA: TGCGCCAGCAGCCAAGTTCGGGACACGGGCGGGGAGCTGTTTTTT; CDR3 protein: CASSQVRDTGGELFF
V gene: TRBV2; clone size: few; D gene: .; J gene: TRBJ1-5; CDR3 DNA: TGTGCCAGCAGTGACTATAGCAATCAGCCCCAGCATTTT; CDR3 protein: CASSDYSNQPQHF
V gene: TRBV11-2; clone size: .; D gene: TRBD1; J gene: TRBJ1-2; CDR3 DNA: TGTGCCAGCAGTCACTTGGCGGGCAGGGGGCCCTATGGCTACACCTTC; CDR3 protein: CASSHLAGRGPYGYTF
V gene: TRBV29-1; clone size: few; D gene: .; J gene: TRBJ1-1; CDR3 DNA: TGCAGCGTTGCTAGGCGGAACACTGAAGCTTTCTTT; CDR3 protein: CSVARRNTEAFF
V gene: TRBV10-1; clone size: .; D gene: .; J gene: TRBJ1-1; CDR3 DNA: TGCGCCAGCAGCCCGGGACGGACGAACACTGAAGCTTTCTTT; CDR3 protein: CASSPGRTNTEAFF
V gene: TRBV30; clone size: .; D gene: TRBD2; J gene: TRBJ2-1; CDR3 DNA: TGTGCCTGGACCGTGGGGCTAGCGGGAGTGGGTGAGCAGTTCTTC; CDR3 protein: CAWTVGLAGVGEQFF
V gene: TRBV7-9; clone size: .; D gene: TRBD1; J gene: TRBJ1-2; CDR3 DNA: TGTGCCAGCAGCTGGGGACAGGGGACCTATGGCTACACCTTC; CDR3 protein: CASSWGQGTYGYTF
V gene: TRBV5-1; clone size: .; D gene: .; J gene: TRBJ1-4; CDR3 DNA: TGCGCCAGCAGCTTGGGGCGGGCGACGTTAACTAATGAAAAACTGTTTTTT; CDR3 protein: CASSLGRATLTNEKLFF
V gene: TRBV5-8; clone size: .; D gene: .; J gene: TRBJ1-4; CDR3 DNA: TGTGCCAGCAGGGCGGATGCAACTAATGAAAAACTGTTTTTT; CDR3 protein: CASRADATNEKLFF
V gene: TRBV7-9; clone size: few; D gene: .; J gene: TRBJ1-4; CDR3 DNA: TGTGCCAGCAGCTTCGGCCTCGAAGGTGAAAAACTGTTTTTT; CDR3 protein: CASSFGLEGEKLFF
V gene: TRBV7-3; clone size: .; D gene: .; J gene: TRBJ2-1; CDR3 DNA: TGTGCCAGCAGCTTCGGAGGGGCAAGCTCCTACAATGAGCAGTTCTTC; CDR3 protein: CASSFGGASSYNEQFF
V gene: TRBV30; clone size: .; D gene: TRBD2; J gene: TRBJ2-3; CDR3 DNA: TGTGCCTGGGGGATTCCGGGAGGTGGAGATACGCAGTATTTT; CDR3 protein: CAWGIPGGGDTQYF
V gene: TRBV28; clone size: .; D gene: .; J gene: TRBJ1-5; CDR3 DNA: TGTGCCAGCAGTCCGTTCGCCAGGGCAAATCAGCCCCAGCATTTT; CDR3 protein: CASSPFARANQPQHF
V gene: TRBV6-5; clone size: .; D gene: TRBD1; J gene: TRBJ1-2; CDR3 DNA: TGTGCCAGCAGTTACACGCCGGGACAGGGCAAAGATGGCTACACCTTC; CDR3 protein: CASSYTPGQGKDGYTF
V gene: TRBV5-1; clone size: once; D gene: .; J gene: TRBJ1-1; CDR3 DNA: TGCGCCAGCAGCTTGGTTGGGGTGGACACTGAAGCTTTCTTT; CDR3 protein: CASSLVGVDTEAFF
V gene: TRBV10-2; clone size: .; D gene: .; J gene: TRBJ2-3; CDR3 DNA: TGCGCCAGCAGTGAGCTTGGCCGCACAGATACGCAGTATTTT; CDR3 protein: CASSELGRTDTQYF
V gene: TRBV28; clone size: .; D gene: .; J gene: TRBJ1-6; CDR3 DNA: TGTGCCAGCAGTTCACCCGGGGAGGGGCATTCACCCCTCCACTTT; CDR3 protein: CASSSPGEGHSPLHF
V gene: TRBV29-1; clone size: once; D gene: .; J gene: TRBJ1-2; CDR3 DNA: TGCAGCGTTGAGACAGAAAGATATGGCTACACCTTC; CDR3 protein: CSVETERYGYTF
V gene: TRBV19; clone size: few; D gene: .; J gene: TRBJ1-1; CDR3 DNA: TGTGCCAGTAGTATAGTTCGTAACACTGAAGCTTTCTTT; CDR3 protein: CASSIVRNTEAFF
V gene: TRBV25-1; clone size: .; D gene: .; J gene: TRBJ2-2; CDR3 DNA: TGTGCCAGCAGTGAATTGGTAGGGAGAGGTACCGGGGAGCTGTTTTTT; CDR3 protein: CASSELVGRGTGELFF
V gene: TRBV18; clone size: few; D gene: .; J gene: TRBJ1-1; CDR3 DNA: TGTGCCAGCTCGCGGGACACCTGGAACACTGAAGCTTTCTTT; CDR3 protein: CASSRDTWNTEAFF
V gene: TRBV7-8; clone size: .; D gene: .; J gene: TRBJ1-2; CDR3 DNA: TGTGCCAGCAGTTTCGACGCGGGAGGAGGGGGCTATGGCTACACCTTC; CDR3 protein: CASSFDAGGGGYGYTF
V gene: TRBV7-2; clone size: .; D gene: TRBD1; J gene: TRBJ1-5; CDR3 DNA: TGTGCCAGCAGCCCCGGGGGGACAGGGAGGTTTAGCAATCAGCCCCAGCATTTT; CDR3 protein: CASSPGGTGRFSNQPQHF
V gene: TRBV5-1; clone size: few; D gene: TRBD1; J gene: TRBJ1-3; CDR3 DNA: TGCGCCAGCAGCCCGGGACAGAGCGGAAACACCATATATTTT; CDR3 protein: CASSPGQSGNTIYF